Listed here are 21 T cell receptor beta chains from one sample, sequenced in a study of blood T cell repertoires in COVID-19. TCRdb's copy holds only in-frame clones and misses some; the assay was immunoSEQ multiplex PCR. The sample yields roughly 240,000 clones, roughly nine tenths seen once. Specimen: peripheral blood. Receptors originate from an older woman who had recovered from COVID-19.

This chain links TRBV27 with TRBJ2-7, with TRBD2 matching over 7 bases. From germline, CDR1 is MNHEY and CDR2 SMNVEV (reference sequence). The CDR3 contains 12 residues. V trimming: 8 bases; J trimming: 0 bases; junction bases outside the gene matches: 1. CDR3 loop: CASGTTSYEQYF. The CDR3 bases are TGTGCCAGCGGGACTACCTCCTACGAGCAGTACTTC.

The CDR3 nucleotides read TGTGCCAGCAGTGAAGTGGACAGCCCACAAGAGACCCAGTACTTC. Its protein product is CASSEVDSPQETQYF. V is TRBV6-1 and J is TRBJ2-5; possible D gene TRBD1, 6 bases. Per germline, CDR1 MNHNS and CDR2 SASEGT. Between the trimmed V and J ends, which lost 1 base and 2 bases, there was a span of 11 bases. CDR3 length: 15 residues.

The CDR3 nucleotides read TGTGCCAGTAACGAGGCCCAGGGCGACGAGCAGTACTTC. This gives the protein CASNEAQGDEQYF. This chain joins TRBV19 and TRBJ2-7; the D gene is possibly TRBD1 (5 bases). From germline, CDR1 is LNHDA and CDR2 SQIVND (reference sequence). V was trimmed by 7 bases and J by 5 bases, leaving 15 bases between them. This CDR3 has 13 amino acids. The whole variable domain, filled in from reference TRBV19 and TRBJ2-7, reads DGGITQSPKYLFRKEGQNVTLSCEQNLNHDAMYWYRQDPGQGLRLIYYSQIVNDFQKGDIAEGYSVSREKKESFPLTVTSAQKNPTAFYLCASNEAQGDEQYFGPGTRLTVT.

The V and J genes are TRBV4-3 and TRBJ2-1; the match to TRBD2 covers 11 bases. After removal of 0 bases from V and 6 bases from J, the junction contained 7 bases not matched to a gene. The V gene's germline CDR1 is LGHNA and CDR2 YSLEER. The CDR3 has 17 residues. Here the CDR3 reads CASSQEELAGGRNEQFF. CDR3 sequence (DNA): TGCGCCAGCAGCCAAGAAGAATTAGCGGGGGGGCGCAATGAGCAGTTCTTC.

The rearrangement uses TRBV28 and TRBJ2-1; maybe TRBD1 (6 bases). The V gene lost 2 bases and the J gene lost 0 bases, with 17 bases spanning the gap. This CDR3 is built from 18 residues. Looked up from germline, CDR1 is MDHEN and CDR2 is SYDVKM. The CDR3 coding sequence is TGTGCCAGCAGTTTACCCGCCGCTGGCAGGGGCTCCTACAATGAGCAGTTCTTC. This gives the protein CASSLPAAGRGSYNEQFF.

This clone was counted a single time. V gene TRBV28 combines with J gene TRBJ1-1; 12 nucleotides line up with TRBD1. V dropped 2 bases and J dropped 5; count of bases not matched to a gene: 3. The V gene's germline CDR1 is MDHEN and CDR2 SYDVKM. The CDR3 runs to 15 residues. Here the CDR3 DNA reads TGTGCCAGCAGTTTAGGGACAGGGGGCGGTACTGAAGCTTTCTTT. Protein: CASSLGTGGGTEAFF.

The chain combines TRBV10-3 with TRBJ2-3; 12 bases are a match to TRBD2. The ends lost 7 bases at V and 4 bases at J; junction bases unmatched: 6. The germline V gene encodes CDR1 ENHRY and CDR2 SYGVKD. This CDR3 spans 15 amino acids. The CDR3 DNA follows: TGTGCCATCACGACTAGCGGGGGAGCTCCAGATACGCAGTATTTT. Amino acid sequence: CAITTSGGAPDTQYF.

The gene calls are TRBV2 and TRBJ2-7; maybe TRBD2 (7 bases). This CDR3 is 15 amino acids long. V was trimmed by 6 bases and J by 6 bases, leaving 21 bases between them. Germline V gives CDR1 SNHLY, CDR2 FYNNEI. The CDR3 reads CASRPSGGAPAEQYF. DNA of the CDR3: TGTGCCAGCAGACCGTCGGGGGGCGCCCCCGCCGAGCAGTACTTC.

Only a few counts were recorded for this clone. The V call is TRBV5-4, the J call TRBJ2-7; 8 nucleotides line up with TRBD1. The length of the CDR3 is 15 residues. V lost 4 bases to trimming and J lost 6 bases; unmatched junction nucleotides: 12. Germline V lookup: CDR1 SGHNT, CDR2 YYREEE (reference sequence). As DNA, the CDR3 is TGTGCCAGCAGCCCAGGACAGGGAAGGCCCGCCGAGCAGTACTTC. This codes for CASSPGQGRPAEQYF.

The rearrangement uses TRBV29-1 and TRBJ1-6; 7 bases match TRBD1. V lost 7 bases and J lost 7; bases outside the gene matches: 4. CDR1 and CDR2 (germline): SQVTM, ANQGSEA. The CDR3 has 12 amino acids. CDR3 residues: CSARDSNSPLHF. Written as DNA, the CDR3 is TGCAGCGCGAGGGACAGCAATTCACCCCTCCACTTT. The whole variable domain, remainder taken from reference TRBV29-1 and TRBJ1-6, is SAVISQKPSRDICQRGTSLTIQCQVDSQVTMMFWYRQQPGQSLTLIATANQGSEATYESGFVIDKFPISRPNLTFSTLTVSNMSPEDSSIYLCSARDSNSPLHFGNGTRLTVT.

The V and J genes are TRBV5-6 and TRBJ2-5; 8 nucleotides line up with TRBD1. Unmatched junction bases numbered 15, after V lost 3 bases and J lost 5 bases. Looked up from germline, CDR1 is SGHDT and CDR2 is YYEEEE. The CDR3 spans 17 residues. The CDR3 sequence is CASSSAGSRGHRETQYF. The DNA for the CDR3 is TGTGCCAGCAGCTCCGCCGGAAGCAGGGGGCATCGGGAGACCCAGTACTTC.

The V call is TRBV19, the J call TRBJ2-7, with TRBD1 identical over 7 bases. Germline lookup yields CDR1 LNHDA and CDR2 SQIVND (reference sequence). V shed 6 bases and J 2 bases; nucleotides not matched to a gene: 7. This CDR3 comprises 14 residues. CDR3 residues: CASRERTGTYEQYF. Written as DNA, the CDR3 is TGTGCCAGTAGAGAACGGACAGGCACCTACGAGCAGTACTTC.

Only one count was recorded for this clone. The chain recombines TRBV7-9 with TRBJ1-1; no clear D gene. V was clipped by 4 bases and J by 0 bases, with 12 bases between them. Germline CDR1 is SEHNR and CDR2 is FQNEAQ (reference sequence). This CDR3 comprises 15 residues. CDR3 amino acids: CASSSPARLNTEAFF. Here the CDR3 DNA reads TGTGCCAGCAGCTCCCCGGCCAGGCTGAACACTGAAGCTTTCTTT.

V usage is TRBV4-3 and J usage is TRBJ2-7, with a weak D call TRBD1 (5 bases). CDR1 and CDR2 (germline): LGHNA, YSLEER. The CDR3 is 15 residues long. V lost 0 bases and J 2 bases, leaving 11 bases between the germline ends. CDR3 sequence reads: CASSQELKGPYEQYF. The CDR3 bases are TGCGCCAGCAGCCAAGAGTTGAAGGGGCCCTACGAGCAGTACTTC.

The chain links TRBV28 to TRBJ2-3, with 8 bases fitting TRBD2. Germline CDR1 reads MDHEN; CDR2 reads SYDVKM. The CDR3 is 15 residues long. The V gene end was trimmed by 8 bases and the J gene end by 6 bases; junction bases not matched to a gene: 13. The DNA for the CDR3 is TGTGCCAGCGATAACCCAACGGGGGGGCGGGATACGCAGTATTTT. It is translated as CASDNPTGGRDTQYF.

The V and J genes are TRBV28 and TRBJ1-4; the match to TRBD1 covers 10 bases. The CDR3 runs 15 residues. Germline V gives CDR1 MDHEN, CDR2 SYDVKM. J gave up 8 bases and V 2 bases, and 5 bases lay outside the gene matches. In DNA, the CDR3 is TGTGCCAGCAGTTTACCCGGGACAGGGGCCGAAAAACTGTTTTTT. Its protein is CASSLPGTGAEKLFF.

The chain recombines TRBV27 with TRBJ2-2; 7 bases match TRBD2. CDR1 and CDR2 (germline): MNHEY, SMNVEV (reference sequence). Germline trimming cut 3 bases from V and 0 bases from J; bases unmatched to any gene: 13. CDR3 length: 19 amino acids. The DNA of the CDR3 is TGTGCCAGCAGTTTCTTAGGGACGGGGACTACTGCGAACACCGGGGAGCTGTTTTTT. Its protein is CASSFLGTGTTANTGELFF.

The chain combines TRBV21-1 with TRBJ2-2; the D call TRBD1 from the table was never checked on the DNA. TRBV21-1 is tagged as a pseudogene. This CDR3 is built from 15 residues. CDR3 coding DNA: TGTGCCAGCAGCAAAGCCCCGACAGGGCCCGGGGAGCTGTTTTTT. This encodes CASSKAPTGPGELFF.

This clone appeared a few times. This chain connects TRBV11-2 to TRBJ1-2; 8 bases align to TRBD1. Looked up from germline, CDR1 is SGHAT and CDR2 is FQNNGV. After removal of 3 bases from V and 4 bases from J, the junction contained 4 bases not matched to a gene. This CDR3 spans 14 amino acids. The DNA for the CDR3 is TGTGCCAGCAGCTTGGACAGGGTGGGCTATGGCTACACCTTC. It encodes CASSLDRVGYGYTF.

The rearrangement uses TRBV19 and TRBJ2-1; 9 bases are a match to TRBD2. V gave up 8 bases and J gave up 1 base; unmatched junction bases: 6. The CDR3 runs 15 residues. CDR1 and CDR2 from the germline V gene are LNHDA and SQIVND (reference sequence). The CDR3 loop is CASGSGGWSYNEQFF. The CDR3 nucleotides are TGTGCCAGTGGTAGCGGGGGCTGGTCCTACAATGAGCAGTTCTTC.

As regards this clone: One junction end disagrees with the germline gene, perhaps due to a read error. The gene calls are TRBV7-8 and TRBJ1-2, with TRBD1 as a possible D gene (6 bases). This CDR3 region has 12 residues. In germline, CDR1 is SGHVS, CDR2 FQNEAQ. CDR3 loop: CASSLVGGGHTF. Written as DNA, the CDR3 is TGTGCCAGCAGCTTAGTAGGGGGTGGCCACACCTTC.